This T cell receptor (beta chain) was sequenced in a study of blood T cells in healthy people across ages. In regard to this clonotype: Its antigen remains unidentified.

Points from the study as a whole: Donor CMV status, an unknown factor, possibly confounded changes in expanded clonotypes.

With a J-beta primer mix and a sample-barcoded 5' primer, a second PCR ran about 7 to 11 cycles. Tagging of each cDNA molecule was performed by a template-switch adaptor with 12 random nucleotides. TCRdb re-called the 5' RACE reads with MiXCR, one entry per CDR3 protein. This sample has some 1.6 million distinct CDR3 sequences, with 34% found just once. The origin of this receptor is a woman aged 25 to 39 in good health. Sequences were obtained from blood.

The CDR3: CASSFPGQGATNEKLFF. DNA for the CDR3: TGTGCCAGCAGTTTTCCGGGACAGGGTGCAACTAATGAAAAACTGTTTTTT. The genes are TRBV28 and TRBJ1-4, with 9 bases fitting TRBD1. The V gene end was trimmed by 3 bases and the J gene end by 0 bases; junction bases not matched to a gene: 5. The CDR3 covers 17 residues. Germline V lookup: CDR1 MDHEN, CDR2 SYDVKM.